Shown below are 4 T cell receptor beta chains from a single sample sequenced in a study of identical twins' blood T cells. A single record per CDR3 protein comes from TCRdb applying MiXCR to the 5' RACE reads. The data hold 350,000 to 400,000 distinct CDR3 sequences, with over 25% observed a single time. Sequencing was performed on PBMCs. Receptor source: a woman aged 18 to 50 in good health.

The chain carries TRBV6-1 and TRBJ1-2; 8 bases map to TRBD1. V lost 0 bases and J lost 4; bases outside the gene matches: 10. Germline lookup yields CDR1 MNHNS and CDR2 SASEGT. This CDR3 has 17 amino acids. DNA for the CDR3: TGTGCCAGCAGTGAAGCGCCGGAATACAGGGGGGTCTATGGCTACACCTTC. Protein: CASSEAPEYRGVYGYTF.

This clonotype was counted between two and nine times. This chain connects TRBV14 to TRBJ2-7; D could derive from TRBD1 or TRBD2 (5 bases each). The CDR3 sequence is 12 residues long. Trimming cost V 4 bases and J 6 bases, with 10 bases left between them. Looked up from germline, CDR1 is SGHDN and CDR2 is FVKESK. For the CDR3, the DNA is TGTGCCAGCAGCCCTCTTGGGGGCGAGCAGTACTTC. Its translation is CASSPLGGEQYF.

This clonotype was counted once. Compared with germline, one end of the junction differs, possibly owing to a read error. This chain joins TRBV20-1 and TRBJ1-6; D is unresolved. This CDR3 has 12 amino acids. Germline V gene sequence: CDR1 DFQATT, CDR2 SNEGSKA (reference sequence). The CDR3 nucleotides are TGCAGTGCTAGAGATACCCATTCACCCCCCCACTTT. This codes for CSARDTHSPPHF.

This clonotype was seen more than once but under ten times. The rearrangement joins TRBV12-5 to TRBJ2-5, with 7 nucleotides matching TRBD1. Germline values: CDR1 LGHNT, CDR2 FRNRAP. This CDR3 has 16 amino acids. The V and J ends lost 2 bases and 2 bases, in that order; junction bases with no gene match: 8. CDR3 nucleotides: TGTGCTAGTGGTTTGTCGGGACAGAAAATACAAGAGACCCAGTACTTC. Its translation is CASGLSGQKIQETQYF. Drawing the rest from reference TRBV12-5 and TRBJ2-5, the complete variable domain is DARVTQTPRHKVTEMGQEVTMRCQPILGHNTVFWYRQTMMQGLELLAYFRNRAPLDDSGMPKDRFSAEMPDATLATLKIQPSEPRDSAVYFCASGLSGQKIQETQYFGPGTRLLVL.